One sample yielded the 22 T cell receptor beta chains listed below, sequenced in a study of tumor-infiltrating lymphocytes in primary liver carcinoma. Total RNA amounting to roughly 450 ng was the source from which TCR beta cDNA was made with a constant-region primer. Slightly modified ARM-PCR served as the procedure for the TCR beta libraries. These libraries came from three rounds of nested multiplex PCR. TRBV1-TRBV30 forward primers and a C-beta reverse primer were used in the first two PCR rounds, which each ran for approximately 9 cycles. TCRdb independently ran MiXCR on the multiplex PCR reads; one entry per CDR3 protein. The sample includes hundreds of thousands of distinct CDR3 sequences, around 50% of them seen just once. Blood RNA came from unsorted whole blood; germline DNA was also extracted. The sequenced sample was peripheral blood. The receptors come from a woman aged 30 to 39 with primary liver carcinoma and hepatitis B virus infection.

As concerns this clonotype: A much larger clone is a single base away; this may be a read error. The genes are TRBV14 and TRBJ1-1, with no clear D. CDR1 and CDR2 (germline): SGHDN, FVKESK. The length of the CDR3 is 11 residues. The CDR3 bases are TGTGCCAGCAGCCAGGGATTTGAAACTTTCTTT. This translates into CASSQGFETFF.

Notes on this clonotype: A much larger clonotype is one base distant, so this may be a read error. The chain is built from TRBV29-1 and TRBJ2-2, with 8 bases lining up with TRBD2. Germline lookup yields CDR1 SQVTM and CDR2 ANQGSEA. The CDR3 is 14 amino acids. DNA for the CDR3: TGCTGCGCTATGCGGGAGGTGAACACCGGGGAGCTGTTTTTT. Translating it yields CCAMREVNTGELFF.

A remark on this clonotype: The junction does not match germline at one end; this may be a read error. In DNA form, the CDR3 reads TGTGCCAGCGGCCCCGGACAGTCTGAGGCTTTCTTT. Protein: CASGPGQSEAFF. J is TRBJ1-1 and V is TRBV11-2, with D tentatively TRBD1 (6 bases). This CDR3 comprises 12 residues. Germline lookup yields CDR1 SGHAT and CDR2 FQNNGV.

This clonotype appeared once. The junction shows a germline mismatch at one end, possibly a read error. In DNA form, the CDR3 reads TGTGCCAGAAGCTTACAGATTGCAGGGTACGAGCAGTACTTC. The encoded protein is CARSLQIAGYEQYF. The chain employs TRBV11-1 and TRBJ2-7, with TRBD1 as a possible D gene (5 bases). This CDR3 is built from 14 residues. From germline, CDR1 is SGHAT and CDR2 FQDESV (reference sequence).

The table lists this clonotype with many counts. The chain combines TRBV12-3 or TRBV12-4 with TRBJ2-3, with 9 bases aligning to TRBD2. With V trimmed by 3 bases and J by 1 base, 5 bases remained unmatched. CDR3 size: 16 residues. CDR3 DNA: TGTGCCAGCAGTTTCGGCGGGAGGGCCGGCACAGATACGCAGTATTTT. This gives the protein CASSFGGRAGTDTQYF.

The sample holds many counts of this clonotype. Mismatch with germline at one junction end may stem from a read error. The chain carries TRBV4-3 and TRBJ2-7, with TRBD1 matching over 9 bases. Germline loops: CDR1 LGHNA, CDR2 YSLEER. The CDR3 spans 15 residues. As DNA, the CDR3 is TGCGCCGGCAGCCACGACCTAGGGACAGGGCGCGAGCAGTACTTC. It translates to CAGSHDLGTGREQYF.

The chain joins TRBV28 to TRBJ2-7; the match to TRBD1 covers 10 bases. V shed 7 bases and J 7 bases; nucleotides not matched to a gene: 7. This CDR3 contains 13 residues. Germline lookup yields CDR1 MDHEN and CDR2 SYDVKM. The CDR3 bases are TGTGCCAGCACCGGGACAGGGGTTGGGGAGCAGTACTTC. This translates into CASTGTGVGEQYF.

Comments on this clonotype: A much larger clone lies one base from this, so it may be a read error. This chain uses TRBV29-1 with TRBJ2-3, with D uncertain. This CDR3 comprises 11 residues. Germline V gene data show CDR1 as SQVTM and CDR2 as ANQGSEA. DNA for the CDR3: TGCAGCGTTGAATTAGGAGATGCGCAGTATTTT. Its translation: CSVELGDAQYF.

To note about this clonotype: This CDR3 is missing its conserved last phenylalanine or tryptophan, likely due to a read error. The chain joins TRBV7-9 to TRBJ1-1; possible D gene TRBD1, 5 bases. Germline V gene sequence: CDR1 SEHNR, CDR2 FQNEAQ (reference sequence). Trimming took off 5 bases at V and 3 bases at J, with 7 bases between the two ends. The CDR3 runs 12 residues. This chain's CDR3 is CASSPGDTEAFL. In DNA form, the CDR3 reads TGTGCCAGCAGCCCGGGGGACACTGAAGCTTTCCTT.

The V and J genes are TRBV5-6 and TRBJ1-3; D uncertain. With 6 bases removed from V and 4 bases from J, the gap between germline ends came to 11 bases. The CDR3 contains 13 residues. CDR1 is SGHDT, CDR2 YYEEEE, per germline. As DNA, the CDR3 is TGTGCCAGCACCCAGACTGACGGAAACACCATATATTTT. Its translation is CASTQTDGNTIYF.

Turning to this clonotype: A read error may account for a junction end that differs from germline. The rearrangement links TRBV10-3 to TRBJ2-1; perhaps D is TRBD1 or TRBD2 (5 bases each). The CDR3 covers 13 residues. Per germline, CDR1 ENHRY and CDR2 SYGVKD. The CDR3 sequence: CGISVLGANEQFF. CDR3 nucleotides: TGTGGCATCAGTGTTCTCGGGGCCAATGAGCAGTTCTTC.

There are a few counts of this clonotype. V usage is TRBV29-1 and J usage is TRBJ2-3; D unresolved. The germline V and J ends were trimmed by 3 bases and 0 bases, with 4 bases remaining between them. CDR1 and CDR2 (germline): SQVTM, ANQGSEA. CDR3 length: 12 amino acids. CDR3 sequence reads: CSVDLSTDTQYF. Written as DNA, the CDR3 is TGCAGCGTTGACCTGAGCACAGATACGCAGTATTTT.

The rearrangement joins TRBV6-6 to TRBJ2-7, with 9 bases that match TRBD2. Looked up from germline, CDR1 is MNHNY and CDR2 is SVGAGI (reference sequence). V trimming: 6 bases; J trimming: 6 bases; junction bases outside the gene matches: 9. The CDR3 is made up of 14 amino acids. The CDR3 DNA reads as TGTGCCAGCAGCGGGACTAGCAACGAAGTCGAGCAGTACTTC. The encoded protein is CASSGTSNEVEQYF.

V gene TRBV6-1 combines with J gene TRBJ1-5; 8 bases are shared with TRBD1. Germline V gene data show CDR1 as MNHNS and CDR2 as SASEGT. With 4 bases clipped from V and 9 bases from J, the junction kept 11 bases outside the gene matches. The CDR3 covers 15 residues. CDR3 bases: TGTGCCAGCAGTGCCTCGGACAGGGAAAGGACGCCCCAGCATTTT. It codes for CASSASDRERTPQHF.

This clonotype appeared a single time. This may stem from a read error, because a much larger clone lies one nucleotide away. The chain carries TRBV6-5 and TRBJ1-2; no definite D call. Trimming stripped 7 bases from V and 8 bases from J, with 20 bases between. Germline lookup yields CDR1 MNHEY and CDR2 SVGAGI. This CDR3 is 14 amino acids long. The CDR3 sequence: CASNLNFKVEGYTF. The DNA for the CDR3 is TGTGCCAGCAATTTAAATTTTAAGGTGGAGGGCTACACCTTC.

V is TRBV7-9 and J is TRBJ2-3, with 13 bases that match TRBD2. J lost 5 bases, V lost 4 bases, and 3 bases had no gene match. This CDR3 is 15 amino acids long. In germline, CDR1 is SEHNR, CDR2 FQNEAQ (reference sequence). CDR3 DNA sequence: TGTGCCAGCAGCTCGACTAGCGGGAGGAGAGATACGCAGTATTTT. Amino acids: CASSSTSGRRDTQYF.

The CDR3 bases are TGTGCCAGCAGTAGGACTAGCGGGATTCTTCGTGGGCAGTTCTTC. Encoded protein: CASSRTSGILRGQFF. The chain combines TRBV28 with TRBJ2-1; the match to TRBD2 covers 12 bases. The junction had 11 bases not matched to a gene; V was cut back by 5 bases and J by 12 bases. The germline gives CDR1 MDHEN, CDR2 SYDVKM. This CDR3 has 15 residues.

The V call is TRBV28, the J call TRBJ1-6, with TRBD1 as a possible D gene (6 bases). Germline CDR1 MDHEN, CDR2 SYDVKM. This CDR3 has 15 amino acids. The V and J ends lost 3 bases and 11 bases respectively, with 17 bases between them. Here the CDR3 reads CASSFRDTPLTPLHF. As DNA, the CDR3 is TGTGCCAGCAGTTTCCGGGACACACCTTTAACACCCCTCCACTTT.

This clonotype was picked up a small number of times. This chain connects TRBV6-2 or TRBV6-3 to TRBJ2-3, with D possibly being TRBD2 (6 bases). The V end lost 6 bases, the J end lost 0 bases, and 10 bases lay between the germline ends. The CDR3 has 14 amino acids. Germline CDR1 reads MNHEY; CDR2 reads SVGEGT. This CDR3 reads CASRPAGSTDTQYF. The CDR3 bases are TGTGCCAGCAGGCCCGCGGGGAGCACAGATACGCAGTATTTT.

This clonotype was found many times. DNA for the CDR3: TGTGCCAGCAGCTTAGATTGGGAAACAGATACGCAGTATTTT. The encoded protein is CASSLDWETDTQYF. The gene calls are TRBV11-2 and TRBJ2-3; no definite D call. The CDR3 is 14 amino acids. Trimming left V 0 bases short and J 3 bases short, with 7 bases between. CDR1 and CDR2 from the germline V gene are SGHAT and FQNNGV.

This clonotype was seen only a few times. This chain joins TRBV12-3 or TRBV12-4 and TRBJ2-2; D is uncertain. Trimming stripped 3 bases from V and 4 bases from J, with 9 bases between. The CDR3 spans 14 residues. CDR3 bases: TGTGCCAGCAGTTTTTCAGGAATCACCGGGGAGCTGTTTTTT. Its protein product is CASSFSGITGELFF.

For this clonotype: A read error may produce the germline difference seen at one junction end. The chain's CDR3 is CSSKTRNSNQPQHF. DNA for the CDR3: TGTTCCAGCAAGACTCGCAATAGCAATCAGCCCCAGCATTTT. V and J are TRBV16 and TRBJ1-5; D is unclear. CDR3 length: 14 residues. The germline V gene has CDR1 KGHSY and CDR2 FQNENV.